The present TCR beta chain was sequenced within a study of beta chain features in type 1 diabetes. Across the whole study: The patient and healthy donor groups were comparable for age, gender and cell yields. Findings and limits, study-wide: When Type 1 diabetes patients were examined, their TCRB CDR3s proved moderately but significantly shorter in all four CD4+ subsets. In comparison with healthy donors, patients had naive, central memory and Treg TCRB repertoires that appeared more similar.

Germline-derived CDR1 and CDR2 are MDHEN and SYDVKM. This CDR3 contains 12 residues. V was trimmed by 0 bases and J by 9 bases, leaving 7 bases between them. The authors reverse transcribed all of the isolated RNA, so sequencing captured expressed TCRB transcripts. Using immunoSEQ multiplex PCR, the repertoire was profiled, and TCRdb retains in-frame clones only, with some absent. The sample carries some 350,000 clones, about 13% recorded once. This clone occurred a few times. Antigen specificity is unknown. This clonotype was sampled from a young woman with type 1 diabetes. Sequencing used naive CD4+ T cells from blood. This sequence joins TRBV28 and TRBJ2-3; D is ambiguous. Here the CDR3 reads CASSLWARTQYF. CDR3 nucleotides: TGTGCCAGCAGTTTATGGGCGAGGACGCAGTATTTT.